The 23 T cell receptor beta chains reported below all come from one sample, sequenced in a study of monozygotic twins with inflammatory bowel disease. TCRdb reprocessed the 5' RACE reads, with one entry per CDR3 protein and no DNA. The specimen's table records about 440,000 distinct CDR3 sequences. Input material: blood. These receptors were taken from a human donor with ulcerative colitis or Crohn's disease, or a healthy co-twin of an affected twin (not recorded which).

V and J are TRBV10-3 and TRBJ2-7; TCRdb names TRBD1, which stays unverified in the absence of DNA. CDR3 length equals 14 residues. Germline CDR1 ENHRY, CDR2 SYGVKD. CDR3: CAIRRTGGSYEQYF.

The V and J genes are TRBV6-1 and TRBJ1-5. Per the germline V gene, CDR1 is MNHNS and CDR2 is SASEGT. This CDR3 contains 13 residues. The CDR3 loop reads CASRSYESQPQHF.

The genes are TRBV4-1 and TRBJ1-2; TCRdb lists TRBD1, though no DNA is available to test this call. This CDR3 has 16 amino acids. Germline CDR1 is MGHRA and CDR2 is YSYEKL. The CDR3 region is CASSQDWGQSFYGYTF.

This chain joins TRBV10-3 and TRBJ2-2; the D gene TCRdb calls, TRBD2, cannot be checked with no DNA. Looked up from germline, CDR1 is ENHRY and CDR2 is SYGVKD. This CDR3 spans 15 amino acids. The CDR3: CAISISGKATGELFF.

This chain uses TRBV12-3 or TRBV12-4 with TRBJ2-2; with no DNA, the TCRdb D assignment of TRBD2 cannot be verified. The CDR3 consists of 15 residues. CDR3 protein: CASRGLGRATGELFF.

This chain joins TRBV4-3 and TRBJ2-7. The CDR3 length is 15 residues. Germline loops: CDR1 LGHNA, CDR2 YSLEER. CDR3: CASSQDRYGNYEQYF.

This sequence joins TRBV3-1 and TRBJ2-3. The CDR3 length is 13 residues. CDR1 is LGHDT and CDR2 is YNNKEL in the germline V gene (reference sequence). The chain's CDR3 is CASSQVRADTQYF.

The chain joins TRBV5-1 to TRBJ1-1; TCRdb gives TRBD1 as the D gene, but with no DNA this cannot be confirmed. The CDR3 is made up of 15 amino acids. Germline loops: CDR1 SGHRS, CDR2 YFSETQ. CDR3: CASRATGPGNTEAFF.

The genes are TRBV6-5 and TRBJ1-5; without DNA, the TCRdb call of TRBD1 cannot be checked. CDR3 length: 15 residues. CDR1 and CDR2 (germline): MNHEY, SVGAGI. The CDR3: CASRYRQGGHQPQHF.

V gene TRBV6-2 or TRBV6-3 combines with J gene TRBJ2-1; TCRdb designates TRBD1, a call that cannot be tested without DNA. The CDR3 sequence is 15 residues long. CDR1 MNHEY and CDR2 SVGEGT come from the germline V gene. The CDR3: CASSNARTGRNEQFF.

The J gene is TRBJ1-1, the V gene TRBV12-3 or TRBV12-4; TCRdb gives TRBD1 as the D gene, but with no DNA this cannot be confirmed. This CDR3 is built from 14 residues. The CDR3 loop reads CASSYLTGIGEAFF.

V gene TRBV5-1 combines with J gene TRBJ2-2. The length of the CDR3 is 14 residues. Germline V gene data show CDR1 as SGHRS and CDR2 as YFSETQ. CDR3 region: CASSLTLGTGELFF.

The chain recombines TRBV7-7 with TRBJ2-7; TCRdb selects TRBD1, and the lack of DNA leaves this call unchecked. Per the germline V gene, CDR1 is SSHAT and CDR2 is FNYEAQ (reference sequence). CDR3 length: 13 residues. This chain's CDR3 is CASSLVQGVEQYF.

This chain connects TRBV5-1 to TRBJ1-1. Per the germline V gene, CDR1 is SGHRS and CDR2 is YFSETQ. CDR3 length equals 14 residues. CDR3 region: CASSLDGVIAEAFF.

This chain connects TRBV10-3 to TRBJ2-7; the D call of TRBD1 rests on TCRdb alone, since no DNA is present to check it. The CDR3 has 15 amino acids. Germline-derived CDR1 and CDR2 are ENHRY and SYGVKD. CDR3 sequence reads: CAISSRTGALYEQYF.

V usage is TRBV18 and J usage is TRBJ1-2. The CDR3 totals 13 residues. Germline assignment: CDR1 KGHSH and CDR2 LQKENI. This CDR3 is CASSPPARDGYTF.

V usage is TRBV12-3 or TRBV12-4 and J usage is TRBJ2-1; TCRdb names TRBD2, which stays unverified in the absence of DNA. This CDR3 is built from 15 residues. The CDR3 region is CASRTSGASYNEQFF.

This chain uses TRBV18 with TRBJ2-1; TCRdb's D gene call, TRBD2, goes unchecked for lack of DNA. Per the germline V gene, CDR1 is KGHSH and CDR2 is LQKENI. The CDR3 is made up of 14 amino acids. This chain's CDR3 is CASSFLGGGNEQFF.

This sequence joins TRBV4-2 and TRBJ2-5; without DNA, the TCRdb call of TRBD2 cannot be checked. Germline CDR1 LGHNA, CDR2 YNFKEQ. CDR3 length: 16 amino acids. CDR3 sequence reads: CASSRGTSGGMETQYF.

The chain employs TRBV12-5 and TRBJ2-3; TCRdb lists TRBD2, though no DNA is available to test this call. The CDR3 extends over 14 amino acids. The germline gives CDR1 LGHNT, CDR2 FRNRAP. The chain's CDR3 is CASGLGGGTDTQYF.

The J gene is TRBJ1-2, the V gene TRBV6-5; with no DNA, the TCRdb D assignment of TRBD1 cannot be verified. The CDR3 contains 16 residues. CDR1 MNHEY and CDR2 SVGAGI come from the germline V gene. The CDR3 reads CASSFSQGAYLYGYTF.

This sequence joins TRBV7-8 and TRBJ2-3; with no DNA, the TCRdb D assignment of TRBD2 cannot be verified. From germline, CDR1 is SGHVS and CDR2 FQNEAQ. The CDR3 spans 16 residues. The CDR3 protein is CASSLAPTSMADTQYF.

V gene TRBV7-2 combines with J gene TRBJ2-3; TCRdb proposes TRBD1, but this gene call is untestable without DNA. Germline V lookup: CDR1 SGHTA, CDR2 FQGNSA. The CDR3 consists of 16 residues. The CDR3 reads CASSPQDRGRADTQYF.